Below, one TCR beta chain is given with its context. The specificity of this receptor is unknown. No base quality information exists; no much larger clone differs at one position. The sample belongs to a study of blood T cell repertoires in COVID-19 (dated by TCRdb to the early 2020s). Some background on the complete study: The collaborator samples originated in the United States, Italy and Spain and spanned the acute and convalescent phases of COVID-19. The prospective study material was composed of cDNA or gDNA derived from T cells, B-cell-depleted T cells, or PBMCs. The dataset comprised deeply sampled blood TCRbeta repertoires from subjects exposed to, actively infected with, or recovered from COVID-19. The repertoires were made available in a free public database intended to serve as a resource for research on the immune response to SARS-CoV-2. The samples were drawn from the first 160 participants of the ongoing ImmuneRACE study and from about 1,200 subjects provided by 6 global collaborators. A de-identified subject ID, COVID-19 status, age in years and sex were almost always included in the sample metadata. Where available, HLA class I and class II types were obtained from metadata supplied by the sample provider rather than from assay-based typing.

TCRbeta CDR3 regions were amplified from genomic DNA by means of the immunoSEQ Assay, a bias-controlled multiplex PCR. The published analysis was carried out like this. The number of nucleated cells in each sample was estimated from the amplification of reference gene primers within the assay. Sequence reads were collapsed and filtered to measure the absolute abundance of every unique TCRbeta CDR3 rearrangement. For each sample, productive Simpson clonality was calculated by taking the square root of Simpson's diversity index across productive rearrangements. This is the immuneACCESS table as TCRdb keeps it, with only in-frame sequences that have V and J called. A part of the clones is gone; compared with another copy, unresolved V genes explain less than half, and the rest is unexplained. V and J calls and clone size are those listed in that table; D and trimming were worked out from the DNA. The sample contains around 250,000 clones, over 75% of them found a single time. The top ten constitute about a tenth of the sample.

General conclusions and limits of the study: The amount of clinical and demographic metadata varied by source and participant and was provided uncurated.

One collaborating source in Seattle enrolled patients while the patients were actively infected and followed the patients over time throughout the course of disease. Whole blood was collected in K2EDTA tubes by collaborating institutions according to the institutions' own protocols. For TCRbeta analysis, collaborators shipped samples in one of three forms: frozen whole blood, isolated PBMCs, or DNA extracted from either of those sample types. The sequenced sample consisted of peripheral blood. The sequence derives from a woman between 65 and 79 years old with COVID-19, enrolled during active disease.

The CDR3 is CASSMIGNTGELFF. In nucleotide form, the sequence is TGTGCCAGTAGTATGATCGGGAACACCGGGGAGCTGTTTTTT. The sequence joins TRBV19 to TRBJ2-2; there is no confident call for the D gene. From its cysteine to its phenylalanine, the CDR3 spans 14 amino acids. Only CDR3 DNA is held: 42 bases, read in frame from base 1. V loses 3 bases of germline sequence and J loses 1 base, and the interval between the two ends is 6 bases. The germline V gene (reference sequence) yields LNHDA for CDR1 and SQIVND for CDR2.